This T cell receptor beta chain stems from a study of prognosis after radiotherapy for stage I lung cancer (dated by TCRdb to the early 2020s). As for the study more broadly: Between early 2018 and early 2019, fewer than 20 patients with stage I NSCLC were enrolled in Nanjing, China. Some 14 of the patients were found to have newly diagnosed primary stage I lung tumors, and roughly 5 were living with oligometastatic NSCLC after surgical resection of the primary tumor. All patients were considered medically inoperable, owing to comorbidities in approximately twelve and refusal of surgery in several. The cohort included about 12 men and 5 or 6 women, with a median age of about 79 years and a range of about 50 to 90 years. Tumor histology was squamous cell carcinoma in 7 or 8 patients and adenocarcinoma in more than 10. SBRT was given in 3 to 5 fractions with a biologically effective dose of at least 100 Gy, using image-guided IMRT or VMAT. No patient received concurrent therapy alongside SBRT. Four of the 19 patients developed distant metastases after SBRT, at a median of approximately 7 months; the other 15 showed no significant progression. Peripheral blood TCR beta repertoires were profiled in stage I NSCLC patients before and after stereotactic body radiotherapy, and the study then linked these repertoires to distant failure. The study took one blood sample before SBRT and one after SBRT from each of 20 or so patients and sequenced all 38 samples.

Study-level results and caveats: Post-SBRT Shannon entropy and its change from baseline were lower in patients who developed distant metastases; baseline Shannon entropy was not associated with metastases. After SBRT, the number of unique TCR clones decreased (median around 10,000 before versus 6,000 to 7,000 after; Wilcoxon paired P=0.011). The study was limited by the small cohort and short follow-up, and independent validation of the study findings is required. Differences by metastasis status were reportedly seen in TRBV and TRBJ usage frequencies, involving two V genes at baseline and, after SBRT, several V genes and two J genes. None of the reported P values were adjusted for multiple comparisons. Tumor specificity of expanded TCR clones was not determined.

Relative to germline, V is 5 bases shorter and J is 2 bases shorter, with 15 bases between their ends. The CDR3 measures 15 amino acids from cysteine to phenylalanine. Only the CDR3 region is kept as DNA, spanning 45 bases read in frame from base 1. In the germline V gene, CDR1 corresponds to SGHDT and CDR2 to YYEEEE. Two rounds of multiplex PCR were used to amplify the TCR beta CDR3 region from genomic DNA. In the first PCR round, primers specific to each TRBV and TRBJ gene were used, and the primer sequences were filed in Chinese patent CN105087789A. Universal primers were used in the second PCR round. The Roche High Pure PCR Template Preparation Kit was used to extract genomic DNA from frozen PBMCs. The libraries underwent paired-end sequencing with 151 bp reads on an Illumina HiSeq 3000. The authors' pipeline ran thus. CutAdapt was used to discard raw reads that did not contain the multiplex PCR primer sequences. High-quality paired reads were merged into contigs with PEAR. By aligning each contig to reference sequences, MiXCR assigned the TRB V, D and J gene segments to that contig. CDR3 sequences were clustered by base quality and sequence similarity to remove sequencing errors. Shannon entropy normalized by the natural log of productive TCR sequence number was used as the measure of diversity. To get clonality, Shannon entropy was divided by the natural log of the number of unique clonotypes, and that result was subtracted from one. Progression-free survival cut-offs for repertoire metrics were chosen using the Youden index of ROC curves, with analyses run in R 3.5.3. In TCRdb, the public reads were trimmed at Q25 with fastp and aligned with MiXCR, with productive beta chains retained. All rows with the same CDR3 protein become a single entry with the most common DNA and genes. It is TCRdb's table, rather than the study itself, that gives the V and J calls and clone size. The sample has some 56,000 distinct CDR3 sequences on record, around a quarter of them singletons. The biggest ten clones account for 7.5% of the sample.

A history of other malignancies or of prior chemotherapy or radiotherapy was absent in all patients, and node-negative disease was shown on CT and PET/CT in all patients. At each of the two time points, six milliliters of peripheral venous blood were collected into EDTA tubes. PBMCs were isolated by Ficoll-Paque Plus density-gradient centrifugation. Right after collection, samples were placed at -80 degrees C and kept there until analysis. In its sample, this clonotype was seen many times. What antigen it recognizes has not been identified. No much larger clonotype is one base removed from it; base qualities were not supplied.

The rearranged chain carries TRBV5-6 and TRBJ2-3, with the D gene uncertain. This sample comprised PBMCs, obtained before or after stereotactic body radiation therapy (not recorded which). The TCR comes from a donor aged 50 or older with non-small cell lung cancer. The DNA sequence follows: TGTGCCAGCAGTTCGGACCTAGTGGACACAGATACGCAGTATTTT. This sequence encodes CASSSDLVDTDTQYF.